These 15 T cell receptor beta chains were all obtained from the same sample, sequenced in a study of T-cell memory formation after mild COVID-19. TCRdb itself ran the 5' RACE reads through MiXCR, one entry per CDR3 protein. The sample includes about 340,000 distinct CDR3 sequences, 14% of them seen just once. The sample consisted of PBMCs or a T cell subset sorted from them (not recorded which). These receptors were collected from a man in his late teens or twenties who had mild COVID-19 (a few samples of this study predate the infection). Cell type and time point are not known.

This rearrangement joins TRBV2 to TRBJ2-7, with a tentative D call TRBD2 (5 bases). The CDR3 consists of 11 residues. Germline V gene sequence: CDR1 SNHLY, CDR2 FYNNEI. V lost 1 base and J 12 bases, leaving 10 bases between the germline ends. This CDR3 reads CASSEDSVRYF. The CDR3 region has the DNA TGTGCCAGCAGTGAAGATAGCGTGCGGTACTTC.

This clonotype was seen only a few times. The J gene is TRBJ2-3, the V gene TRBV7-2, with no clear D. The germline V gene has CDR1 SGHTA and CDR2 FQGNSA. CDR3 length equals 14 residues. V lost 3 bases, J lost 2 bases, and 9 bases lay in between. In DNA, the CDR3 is TGTGCCAGCAGCTTCTCAACCGCCACAGATACGCAGTATTTT. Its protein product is CASSFSTATDTQYF.

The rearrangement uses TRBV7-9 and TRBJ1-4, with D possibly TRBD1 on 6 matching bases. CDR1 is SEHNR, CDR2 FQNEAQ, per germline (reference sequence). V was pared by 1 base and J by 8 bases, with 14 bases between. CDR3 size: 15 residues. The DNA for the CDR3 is TGTGCCAGCAGCTTAGGGGGGGCAGGAGGAGAAAAACTGTTTTTT. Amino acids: CASSLGGAGGEKLFF.

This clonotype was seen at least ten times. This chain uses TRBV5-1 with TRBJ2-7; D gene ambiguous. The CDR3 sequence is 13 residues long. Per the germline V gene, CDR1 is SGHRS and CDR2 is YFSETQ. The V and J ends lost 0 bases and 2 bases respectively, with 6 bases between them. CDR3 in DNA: TGCGCCAGCAGCTTGGACGAAGCCTACGAGCAGTACTTC. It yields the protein CASSLDEAYEQYF.

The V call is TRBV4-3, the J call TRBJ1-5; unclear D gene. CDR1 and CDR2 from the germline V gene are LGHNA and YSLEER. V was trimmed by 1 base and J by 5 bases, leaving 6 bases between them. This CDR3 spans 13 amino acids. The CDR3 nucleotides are TGCGCCAGCAGCCAAGTCTGGGATCAGCCCCAGCATTTT. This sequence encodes CASSQVWDQPQHF.

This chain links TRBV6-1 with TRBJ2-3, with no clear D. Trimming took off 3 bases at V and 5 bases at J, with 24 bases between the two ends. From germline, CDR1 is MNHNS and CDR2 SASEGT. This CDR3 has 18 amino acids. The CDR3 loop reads CASSEQPRTELLGDTQYF. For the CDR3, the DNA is TGTGCCAGCAGTGAGCAACCGCGGACGGAGCTATTGGGAGATACGCAGTATTTT.

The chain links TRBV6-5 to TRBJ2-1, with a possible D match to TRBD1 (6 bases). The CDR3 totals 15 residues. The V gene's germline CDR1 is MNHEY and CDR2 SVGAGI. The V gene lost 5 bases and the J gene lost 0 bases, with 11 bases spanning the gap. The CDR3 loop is CASSISRGSYNEQFF. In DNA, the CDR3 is TGTGCCAGCAGTATATCCAGGGGCTCCTACAATGAGCAGTTCTTC.

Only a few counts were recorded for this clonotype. The DNA of the CDR3 is TGTGCCAGCAGCCCCCCGGACAGTTACTCTGGAAACACCATATATTTT. This translates into CASSPPDSYSGNTIYF. The chain employs TRBV7-9 and TRBJ1-3, with D maybe TRBD1 (6 bases). CDR1 is SEHNR and CDR2 is FQNEAQ in the germline V gene (reference sequence). CDR3 length equals 16 residues. V lost 5 bases, J lost 0 bases, and 14 bases lay in between.

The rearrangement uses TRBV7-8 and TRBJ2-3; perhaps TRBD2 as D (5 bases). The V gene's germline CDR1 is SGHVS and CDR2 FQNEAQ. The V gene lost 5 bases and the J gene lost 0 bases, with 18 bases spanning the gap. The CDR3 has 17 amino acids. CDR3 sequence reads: CASSLEGWRVSTDTQYF. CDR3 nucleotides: TGTGCCAGCAGCCTAGAGGGCTGGCGGGTGAGCACAGATACGCAGTATTTT.

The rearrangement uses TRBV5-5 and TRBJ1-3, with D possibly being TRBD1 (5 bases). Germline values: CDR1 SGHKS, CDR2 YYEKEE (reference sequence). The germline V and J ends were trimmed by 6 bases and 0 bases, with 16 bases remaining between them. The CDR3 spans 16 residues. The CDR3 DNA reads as TGTGCCAGCAACCCATGGGGCGATAGCTCTGGAAACACCATATATTTT. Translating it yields CASNPWGDSSGNTIYF.

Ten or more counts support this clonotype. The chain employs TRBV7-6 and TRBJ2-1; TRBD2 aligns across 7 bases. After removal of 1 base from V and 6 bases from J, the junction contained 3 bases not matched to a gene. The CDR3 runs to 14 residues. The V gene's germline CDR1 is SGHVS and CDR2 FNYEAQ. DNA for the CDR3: TGTGCCAGCAGCTTAGGCGGGGGAACCAATGAGCAGTTCTTC. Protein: CASSLGGGTNEQFF.

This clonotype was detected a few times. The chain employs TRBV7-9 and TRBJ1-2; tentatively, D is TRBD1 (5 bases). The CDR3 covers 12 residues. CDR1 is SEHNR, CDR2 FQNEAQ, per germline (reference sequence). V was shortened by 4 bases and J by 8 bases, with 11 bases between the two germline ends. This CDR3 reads CASSSGPSGYTF. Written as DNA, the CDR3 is TGTGCCAGCAGCTCGGGACCCAGCGGCTACACCTTC.

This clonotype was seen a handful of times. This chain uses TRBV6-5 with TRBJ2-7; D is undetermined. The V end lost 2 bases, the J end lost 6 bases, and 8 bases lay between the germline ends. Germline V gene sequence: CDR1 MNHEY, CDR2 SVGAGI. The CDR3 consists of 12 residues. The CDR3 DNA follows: TGTGCCAGCAGTTACGGGGATGGCGAGCAGTACTTC. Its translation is CASSYGDGEQYF.

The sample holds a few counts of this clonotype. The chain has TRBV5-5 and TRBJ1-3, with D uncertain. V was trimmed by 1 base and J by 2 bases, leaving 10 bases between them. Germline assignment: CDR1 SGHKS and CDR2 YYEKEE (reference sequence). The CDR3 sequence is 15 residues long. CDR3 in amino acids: CASSLLQTPGNTIYF. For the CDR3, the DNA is TGTGCCAGCAGCTTGTTACAGACTCCTGGAAACACCATATATTTT.

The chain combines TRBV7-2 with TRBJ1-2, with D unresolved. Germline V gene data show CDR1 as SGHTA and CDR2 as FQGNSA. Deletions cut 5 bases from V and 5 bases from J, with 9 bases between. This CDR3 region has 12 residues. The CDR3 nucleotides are TGTGCCAGCAGCGCTGCTGAGTATGGCTACACCTTC. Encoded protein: CASSAAEYGYTF.